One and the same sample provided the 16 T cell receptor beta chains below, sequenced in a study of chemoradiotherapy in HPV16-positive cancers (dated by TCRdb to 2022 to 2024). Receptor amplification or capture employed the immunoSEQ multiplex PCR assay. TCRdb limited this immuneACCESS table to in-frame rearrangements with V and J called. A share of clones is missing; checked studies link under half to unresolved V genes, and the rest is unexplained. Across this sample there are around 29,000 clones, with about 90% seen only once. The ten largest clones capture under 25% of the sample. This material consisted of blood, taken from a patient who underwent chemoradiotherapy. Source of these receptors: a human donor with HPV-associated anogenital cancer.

CDR3 protein: CSSLGQVYEQFF. CDR3 coding DNA: TGCAGCTCCTTGGGACAGGTCTATGAGCAGTTCTTC. The chain has TRBV29-1 and TRBJ2-1; 8 nucleotides align to TRBD1. V lost 8 bases, J lost 8 bases, and 8 bases stayed unmatched. The germline CDR1 and CDR2 sequences are SQVTM and ANQGSEA. The CDR3 has 12 residues.

CDR3 nucleotide sequence: TGTGCCAGCAGCCCCACATGGGGGGGGGAGCTGTTTTTT. It codes for CASSPTWGGELFF. This chain joins TRBV4-2 and TRBJ2-2; D may match TRBD1 or TRBD2 (5 bases each). Per germline, CDR1 LGHNA and CDR2 YNFKEQ. This CDR3 has 13 residues. Trimming removed 4 bases from V and 8 bases from J, with 11 bases in between.

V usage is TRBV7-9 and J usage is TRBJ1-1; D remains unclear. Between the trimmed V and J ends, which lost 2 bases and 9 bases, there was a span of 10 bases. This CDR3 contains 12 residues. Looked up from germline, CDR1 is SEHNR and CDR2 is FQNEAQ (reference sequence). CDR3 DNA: TGTGCCAGCAGCTTAAACGAGCTAAAAGCTTTCTTT. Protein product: CASSLNELKAFF.

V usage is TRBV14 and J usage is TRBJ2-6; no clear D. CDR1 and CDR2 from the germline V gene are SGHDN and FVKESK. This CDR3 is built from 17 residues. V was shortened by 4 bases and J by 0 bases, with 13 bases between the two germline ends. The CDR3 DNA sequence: TGTGCCAGCAGCCCTACAGTGGGAAGCTCTGGGGCCAACGTCCTGACTTTC. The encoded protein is CASSPTVGSSGANVLTF.

The CDR3 DNA reads TGCGCCAGCAGCTTAGCTGGGTCCTATGGCTACACCTTC. It yields the protein CASSLAGSYGYTF. J is TRBJ1-2 and V is TRBV5-1, with D uncertain. Germline CDR1 is SGHRS and CDR2 is YFSETQ. The germline V and J ends were trimmed by 2 bases and 4 bases, with 9 bases remaining between them. The CDR3 consists of 13 residues.

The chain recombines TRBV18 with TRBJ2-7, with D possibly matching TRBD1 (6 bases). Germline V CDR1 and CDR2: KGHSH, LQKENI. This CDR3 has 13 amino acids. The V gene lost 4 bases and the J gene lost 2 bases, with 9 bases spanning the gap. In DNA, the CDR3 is TGTGCCAGCTCACAAGGACAGACCTACGAGCAGTACTTC. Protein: CASSQGQTYEQYF. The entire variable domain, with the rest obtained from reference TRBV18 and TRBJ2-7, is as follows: NAGVMQNPRHLVRRRGQEARLRCSPMKGHSHVYWYRQLPEEGLKFMVYLQKENIIDESGMPKERFSAEFPKEGPSILRIQQVVRGDSAAYFCASSQGQTYEQYFGPGTRLTVT.

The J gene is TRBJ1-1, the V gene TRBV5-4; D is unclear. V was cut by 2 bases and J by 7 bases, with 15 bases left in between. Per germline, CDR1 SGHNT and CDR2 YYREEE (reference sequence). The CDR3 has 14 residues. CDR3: CASSLPVAPGEAFF. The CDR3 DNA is TGTGCCAGCAGCTTACCGGTCGCTCCGGGTGAAGCTTTCTTT. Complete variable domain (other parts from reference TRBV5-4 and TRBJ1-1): ETGVTQSPTHLIKTRGQQVTLRCSSQSGHNTVSWYQQALGQGPQFIFQYYREEENGRGNFPPRFSGLQFPNYSSELNVNALELDDSALYLCASSLPVAPGEAFFGQGTRLTVV.

The CDR3 here is CASGGRMELSEQYF. DNA for the CDR3: TGTGCCAGCGGTGGGAGGATGGAGTTGTCCGAGCAGTACTTC. The gene calls are TRBV2 and TRBJ2-7, with D maybe TRBD2 (6 bases). Between the trimmed V and J ends, which lost 8 bases and 6 bases, there was a span of 20 bases. The CDR3 totals 14 residues. The germline CDR1 and CDR2 sequences are SNHLY and FYNNEI.

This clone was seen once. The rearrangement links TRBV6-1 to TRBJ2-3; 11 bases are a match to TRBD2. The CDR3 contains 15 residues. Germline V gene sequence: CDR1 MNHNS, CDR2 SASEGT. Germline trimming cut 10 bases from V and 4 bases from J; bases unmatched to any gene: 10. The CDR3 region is CATKLAGAFSDTQYF. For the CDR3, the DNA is TGTGCCACCAAACTAGCGGGAGCGTTCTCAGATACGCAGTATTTT.

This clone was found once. The CDR3 DNA reads as TGTGCCAGCAGCCCCTTAGTTTTCGGGGCTGTCTCTGGAAACACCATATATTTT. Amino acid sequence: CASSPLVFGAVSGNTIYF. V gene TRBV13 combines with J gene TRBJ1-3; D perhaps matches TRBD1 (5 bases). V was pared by 5 bases and J by 0 bases, with 20 bases between. CDR3 size: 18 residues. Germline CDR1 PRHDT, CDR2 FYEKMQ (reference sequence).

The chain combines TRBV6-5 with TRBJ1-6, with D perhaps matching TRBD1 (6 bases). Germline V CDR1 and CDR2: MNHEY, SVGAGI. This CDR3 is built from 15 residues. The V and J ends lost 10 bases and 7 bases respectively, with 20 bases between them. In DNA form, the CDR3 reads TGTGCCACCCGGGGGCAAACAGGGAGCAATTCACCCCTCCACTTT. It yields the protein CATRGQTGSNSPLHF.

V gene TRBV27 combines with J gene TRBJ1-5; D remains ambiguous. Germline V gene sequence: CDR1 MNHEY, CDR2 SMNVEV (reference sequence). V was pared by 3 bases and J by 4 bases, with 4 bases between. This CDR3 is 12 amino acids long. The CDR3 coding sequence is TGTGCCAGCAGTTTCGGGAATCAGCCCCAGCATTTT. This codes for CASSFGNQPQHF.

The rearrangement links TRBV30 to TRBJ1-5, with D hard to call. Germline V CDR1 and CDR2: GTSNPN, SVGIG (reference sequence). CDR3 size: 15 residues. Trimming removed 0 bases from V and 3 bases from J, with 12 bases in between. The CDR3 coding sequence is TGTGCCTGGAGTGTACTAGGGCTAATCAATCAGCCCCAGCATTTT. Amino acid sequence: CAWSVLGLINQPQHF.

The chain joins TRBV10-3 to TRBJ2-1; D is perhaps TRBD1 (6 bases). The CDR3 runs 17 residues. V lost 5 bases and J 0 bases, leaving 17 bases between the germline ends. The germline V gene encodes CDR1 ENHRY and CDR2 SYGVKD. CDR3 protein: CAISTLTGRSSYNEQFF. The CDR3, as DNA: TGTGCCATCAGTACCCTGACAGGTCGTAGCTCCTACAATGAGCAGTTCTTC.

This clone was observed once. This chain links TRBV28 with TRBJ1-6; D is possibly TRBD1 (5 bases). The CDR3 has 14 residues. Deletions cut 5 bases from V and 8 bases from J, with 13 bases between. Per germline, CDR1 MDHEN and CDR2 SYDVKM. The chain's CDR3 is CASSRGTLHSPLHF. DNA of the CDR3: TGTGCCAGCAGTCGCGGGACCCTTCATTCACCCCTCCACTTT.

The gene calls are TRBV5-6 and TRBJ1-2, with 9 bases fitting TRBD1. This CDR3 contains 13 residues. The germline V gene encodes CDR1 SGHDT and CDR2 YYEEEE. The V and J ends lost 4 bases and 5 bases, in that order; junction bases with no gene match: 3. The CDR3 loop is CASSPGQGYGYTF. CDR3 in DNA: TGTGCCAGCAGCCCCGGACAGGGGTATGGCTACACCTTC. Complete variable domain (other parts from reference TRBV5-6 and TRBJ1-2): DAGVTQSPTHLIKTRGQQVTLRCSPKSGHDTVSWYQQALGQGPQFIFQYYEEEERQRGNFPDRFSGHQFPNYSSELNVNALLLGDSALYLCASSPGQGYGYTFGSGTRLTVV.